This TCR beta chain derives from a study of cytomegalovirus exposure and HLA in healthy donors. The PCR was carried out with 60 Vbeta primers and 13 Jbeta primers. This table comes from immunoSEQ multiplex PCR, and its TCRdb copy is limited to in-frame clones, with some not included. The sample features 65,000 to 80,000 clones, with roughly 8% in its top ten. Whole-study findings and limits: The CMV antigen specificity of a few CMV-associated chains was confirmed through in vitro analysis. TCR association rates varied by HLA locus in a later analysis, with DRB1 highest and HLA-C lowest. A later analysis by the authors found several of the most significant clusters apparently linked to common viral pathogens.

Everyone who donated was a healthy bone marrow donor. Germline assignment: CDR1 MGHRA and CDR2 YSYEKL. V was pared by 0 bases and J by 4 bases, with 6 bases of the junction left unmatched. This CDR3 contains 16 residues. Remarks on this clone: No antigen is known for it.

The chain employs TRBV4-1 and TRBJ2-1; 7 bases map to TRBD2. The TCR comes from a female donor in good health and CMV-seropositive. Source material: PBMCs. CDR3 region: CASSQEWRAGYNEQFF. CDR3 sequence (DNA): TGCGCCAGCAGCCAAGAATGGCGAGCGGGGTACAATGAGCAGTTCTTC.